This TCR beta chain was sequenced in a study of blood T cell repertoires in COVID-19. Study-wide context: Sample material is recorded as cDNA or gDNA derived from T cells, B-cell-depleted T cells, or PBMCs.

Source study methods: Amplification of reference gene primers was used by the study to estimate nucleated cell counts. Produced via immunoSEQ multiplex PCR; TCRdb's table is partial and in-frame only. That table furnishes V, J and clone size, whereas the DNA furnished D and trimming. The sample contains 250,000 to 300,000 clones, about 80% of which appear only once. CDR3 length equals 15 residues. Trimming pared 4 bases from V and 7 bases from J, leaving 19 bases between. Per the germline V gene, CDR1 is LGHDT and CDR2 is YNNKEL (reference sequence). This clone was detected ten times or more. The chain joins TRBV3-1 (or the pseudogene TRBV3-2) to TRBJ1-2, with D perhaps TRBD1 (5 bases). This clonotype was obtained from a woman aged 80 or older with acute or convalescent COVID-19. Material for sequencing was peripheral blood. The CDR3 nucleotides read TGTGCCAGCAGCCTTACCCCTAGACAGTACGCTGGCTACACCTTC. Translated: CASSLTPRQYAGYTF.